These 18 T cell receptor beta chains came from one sample sequenced in a study of read filtering for tumor transcriptome and immune sequencing. Molecular barcoded adaptors covering alpha/delta and beta/gamma chains were used on roughly 370 ng RNA. One entry per CDR3 protein results from TCRdb running MiXCR on the reads. Altogether 40,000 or so distinct CDR3 sequences are present, 11% to 15% being singletons, with the ten largest covering more than 15%. The sequencing input was a population of CD138-negative cells sorted from bone marrow. The receptors were gathered from a donor aged 40 or over with multiple myeloma.

This clonotype was counted ten times or more. CDR3 in DNA: TGTGCCAGCAGCTCGAAGACCGGGATGGAGACCCAGTACTTC. This translates into CASSSKTGMETQYF. V and J are TRBV12-3 or TRBV12-4 and TRBJ2-5, with D possibly being TRBD2 (5 bases). Trimming shortened V by 6 bases and J by 5 bases, and 16 bases separated the two germline ends. The CDR3 extends over 14 amino acids.

In this sample, this clonotype turned up many times. J is TRBJ2-7 and V is TRBV7-3; 7 bases align to TRBD1. J lost 7 bases, V lost 5 bases, and 8 bases had no gene match. CDR1 is SGHTA and CDR2 is FQGTGA in the germline V gene. The CDR3 covers 13 residues. The CDR3 loop is CASSPGQGVEQYF. The CDR3 nucleotides read TGTGCCAGCAGCCCCGGTCAGGGGGTTGAGCAGTACTTC.

In its sample, this clonotype was seen many times. The chain links TRBV7-2 to TRBJ2-6; D remains ambiguous. Per the germline V gene, CDR1 is SGHTA and CDR2 is FQGNSA. The CDR3 contains 14 residues. With 1 base removed from V and 2 bases from J, the gap between germline ends came to 3 bases. This CDR3 reads CASSLGAGANVLTF. In nucleotides, the CDR3 is TGTGCCAGCAGCTTAGGGGCTGGGGCCAACGTCCTGACTTTC.

The chain couples TRBV29-1 to TRBJ2-3, with D possibly matching TRBD1 (6 bases). The germline gives CDR1 SQVTM, CDR2 ANQGSEA. The CDR3 has 13 residues. The V and J ends lost 3 bases and 7 bases respectively, with 14 bases between them. CDR3 protein: CSVDMGALNTQYF. CDR3 nucleotides: TGCAGCGTTGACATGGGGGCACTTAATACGCAGTATTTT.

This clonotype appeared many times. V usage is TRBV12-3 or TRBV12-4 and J usage is TRBJ1-4; possibly TRBD1 for D (5 bases). The CDR3 sequence is 15 residues long. V lost 8 bases and J 12 bases, leaving 25 bases between the germline ends. The CDR3 region has the DNA TGTGCCAGCGGCTCCCAGGGAGAGGGTGTAGAAGAACTGTTTTTT. This gives the protein CASGSQGEGVEELFF.

This clonotype was picked up many times. DNA of the CDR3: TGCGCCAGCAGTTTGCAGAATGACTATGGCTACACCTTC. Its translation: CASSLQNDYGYTF. The chain has TRBV5-1 and TRBJ1-2; unclear D gene. Trimming shortened V by 5 bases and J by 3 bases, and 11 bases separated the two germline ends. This CDR3 spans 13 amino acids. In germline, CDR1 is SGHRS, CDR2 YFSETQ.

This clonotype was recorded at least ten times. The genes are TRBV6-5 and TRBJ1-1; no definite D call. Deletions cut 4 bases from V and 3 bases from J, with 15 bases between. CDR1 and CDR2 from the germline V gene are MNHEY and SVGAGI. The CDR3 runs 15 residues. The CDR3 spells CASSSQRRVDTEAFF. The CDR3 DNA follows: TGTGCCAGCAGTTCCCAACGGAGGGTGGACACTGAAGCTTTCTTT.

With respect to this clonotype: A far more abundant clone sits one base away, making this likely a read error. This chain connects TRBV7-2 to TRBJ1-4; tentative D call: TRBD1 (7 bases). The J call may be mistaken, given a closer DNA end match to TRBJ2-3. This CDR3 comprises 15 residues. Germline V CDR1 and CDR2: SGHTA, FQGNSA. The CDR3: CASSSDREVTGTQYF. CDR3 DNA sequence: TGTGCCAGCAGCTCTGACAGGGAGGTAACAGGTACGCAGTATTTT.

This clonotype appeared a few times. J is TRBJ2-7 and V is TRBV5-1; 9 nucleotides match TRBD1. The CDR3 covers 14 residues. Germline CDR1 and CDR2: SGHRS and YFSETQ. V lost 3 bases to trimming and J lost 3 bases; unmatched junction nucleotides: 4. The CDR3 reads CASSWDREGYEQYF. The CDR3 DNA sequence: TGCGCCAGCAGCTGGGACAGGGAGGGCTACGAGCAGTACTTC.

This clonotype was detected many times. The V gene is TRBV7-2, the J gene TRBJ2-1, with D maybe TRBD2 (6 bases). CDR3 size: 15 residues. Trimming shortened V by 5 bases and J by 10 bases, and 21 bases separated the two germline ends. Germline V lookup: CDR1 SGHTA, CDR2 FQGNSA. The CDR3 region is CASSLLGGLSVEQFF. The CDR3 DNA is TGTGCCAGCAGCCTACTCGGGGGACTCTCCGTGGAGCAGTTCTTC.

J is TRBJ2-3 and V is TRBV19; 14 bases fit TRBD2. This CDR3 comprises 17 residues. Germline CDR1 LNHDA, CDR2 SQIVND (reference sequence). The J segment lost 5 bases and the V segment lost 5 bases, leaving 9 bases of the junction unmatched. CDR3 protein: CASSPRLAGGLIDTQYF. The CDR3 nucleotides read TGTGCCAGTAGTCCCCGACTAGCGGGGGGGCTAATAGATACGCAGTATTTT.

This clonotype occurred a few times. A much larger clone differs by one base, so this may be a read error. This sequence joins TRBV5-1 and TRBJ2-6, with 8 bases aligning to TRBD1. CDR3 size: 15 residues. Germline V gene lookup returns CDR1 SGHRS and CDR2 YFSETQ. This CDR3 reads CASGLGQVGANVLTF. CDR3 in DNA: TGCGCCAGCGGCTTGGGACAGGTCGGGGCCAACGTCCTGACTTTC.

The chain joins TRBV7-6 to TRBJ2-7, with a tentative D call TRBD2 (5 bases). CDR1 SGHVS and CDR2 FNYEAQ come from the germline V gene. The V end was cut by 3 bases, the J end by 2 bases, with 14 bases between. The CDR3 spans 15 residues. The CDR3 DNA follows: TGTGCCAGCAGCTTCGGGTCGGGGTTAGCCTACGAGCAGTACTTC. It is translated as CASSFGSGLAYEQYF.

About this clonotype itself: At one end the junction does not follow the germline gene, possibly because of a read error. This chain joins TRBV28 and TRBJ1-1, with D possibly matching TRBD1 (5 bases). The CDR3 is 16 residues long. Germline V gene lookup returns CDR1 MDHEN and CDR2 SYDVKM. As DNA, the CDR3 is TGTGCCAGCAGTCCACTTGGTGGGGGGGTGAACACTGGAGCTTTCTTT. Translated, it gives CASSPLGGGVNTGAFF.

This clonotype was observed many times. This chain uses TRBV7-9 with TRBJ2-7; D unresolved. With 2 bases removed from V and 1 base from J, the gap between germline ends came to 6 bases. This CDR3 is 13 amino acids long. Germline assignment: CDR1 SEHNR and CDR2 FQNEAQ (reference sequence). For the CDR3, the DNA is TGTGCCAGCAGCTTACCGAGTTCCTACGAGCAGTACTTC. It is translated as CASSLPSSYEQYF.

This clonotype was counted many times. The chain couples TRBV27 to TRBJ1-1; D gene uncertain. CDR3 length: 15 residues. CDR1 is MNHEY and CDR2 is SMNVEV in the germline V gene (reference sequence). The ends were cut back, 6 bases at V and 2 bases at J, with 16 bases in the middle. In DNA form, the CDR3 reads TGTGCCAGCAGCCTCTCCCGGGCACTAAACACTGAAGCTTTCTTT. Translating it yields CASSLSRALNTEAFF.

Sample share makes this clonotype medium-sized. This chain joins TRBV19 and TRBJ2-1; TRBD2 matches 7 bases. Germline V lookup: CDR1 LNHDA, CDR2 SQIVND (reference sequence). After removal of 8 bases from V and 4 bases from J, the junction contained 5 bases not matched to a gene. This CDR3 spans 13 amino acids. CDR3 in amino acids: CASLAESYNEQFF. The CDR3 coding sequence is TGTGCCAGTCTAGCGGAATCATACAATGAGCAGTTCTTC.

This clonotype has ten or more counts. The chain carries TRBV7-6 and TRBJ2-2; D uncertain. V gave up 1 base and J gave up 0 bases, with 15 bases separating them. The CDR3 is 18 residues long. In germline, CDR1 is SGHVS, CDR2 FNYEAQ. DNA of the CDR3: TGTGCCAGCAGCTTAGTACCAGTCCTCCGGGCGAACACCGGGGAGCTGTTTTTT. This encodes CASSLVPVLRANTGELFF.